The source of this TCR beta chain is a study of OX40 agonist ivuxolimab in advanced cancers. In the study overall: Ivuxolimab was delivered to patients intravenously every 2 weeks at doses spanning 0.01 to 10 mg/kg. Overall study results and limits: Also showing low normalized T-cell clonal expansion were some of the nonresponders. The study observed clonal expansion of CD4+ and CD8+ blood T cells by week 6 at 0.1 to 3.0 mg/kg.

The investigators sampled blood at baseline, at cycle 4 day 1, and at cycle 7 day 1. V lost 5 bases to trimming and J lost 2 bases, with 17 bases between them. This CDR3 has 16 residues. CDR1 and CDR2 from the germline V gene are MGHRA and YSYEKL. Comment on this clone: As yet, its antigen is unknown.

Method: immunoSEQ multiplex PCR; TCRdb's copy keeps in-frame clones and lacks some. This table holds roughly 40,000 clones, roughly nine tenths found once. The specimen was CD4+ or CD8+ T cells sorted from blood, collected in a trial of the OX40 agonist ivuxolimab. The receptor was isolated from an adult with an advanced solid tumor such as melanoma, head and neck, liver or kidney cancer. The rearrangement uses TRBV4-1 and TRBJ2-3; D unresolved. CDR3 sequence (DNA): TGCGCCAGCAGCTACCTCCTGCCGGGCGCCACAGATACGCAGTATTTT. This codes for CASSYLLPGATDTQYF.